The 27 T cell receptor beta chains given below trace back to one sample, sequenced in a study of response to subunit inactivated influenza vaccine. Each CDR3 protein is one row after TCRdb ran MiXCR on the RT-PCR reads. The repertoire holds around 500,000 distinct CDR3 sequences, with approximately 9.9% as singletons. Sequencing was performed on PBMCs from blood, taken 40 to 50 days after vaccination. These receptors were collected from a man aged 50 to 60 who received an inactivated influenza vaccine.

This clonotype was seen many times. CDR3 residues: CASRLRANANTGELFF. DNA of the CDR3: TGTGCCAGCAGGCTTAGAGCCAACGCGAACACCGGGGAGCTGTTTTTT. V gene TRBV7-6 combines with J gene TRBJ2-2; D remains unclear. Germline loops: CDR1 SGHVS, CDR2 FNYEAQ. Trimming cost V 6 bases and J 0 bases, with 14 bases left between them. This CDR3 spans 16 amino acids.

J is TRBJ2-3 and V is TRBV6-5; no firm D call. The CDR3 consists of 14 residues. The germline V and J ends were trimmed by 2 bases and 6 bases, with 12 bases remaining between them. The germline gives CDR1 MNHEY, CDR2 SVGAGI. The DNA of the CDR3 is TGTGCCAGCAGTTACGGCCCCCTTGGTGATACGCAGTATTTT. The encoded protein is CASSYGPLGDTQYF.

J is TRBJ2-7 and V is TRBV20-1; TRBD1 matches 9 bases. The CDR3 runs 13 residues. The germline V gene encodes CDR1 DFQATT and CDR2 SNEGSKA (reference sequence). The J segment lost 7 bases and the V segment lost 5 bases, leaving 9 bases of the junction unmatched. CDR3 sequence: CSARDRAGVEQYF. CDR3 sequence (DNA): TGCAGTGCTCGGGACAGGGCAGGGGTTGAGCAGTACTTC.

Points on this clonotype: Its ends do not fully match the called genes, so a read error is possible. V is TRBV14 and J is TRBJ2-1, with D uncertain. Germline V gene data show CDR1 as SGHDN and CDR2 as FVKESK. The CDR3 covers 12 residues. Written as DNA, the CDR3 is TGTGCCAGCCGCCAAGATTGGTCTGAGCAGTTCTTC. Amino acids: CASRQDWSEQFF.

This chain links TRBV12-3 or TRBV12-4 with TRBJ2-1, with D perhaps matching TRBD1 (6 bases). The germline V and J ends were trimmed by 2 bases and 7 bases, with 12 bases remaining between them. CDR3 length: 14 amino acids. The CDR3 DNA reads as TGTGCCAGCAGTTTACAGGGGCGAGAAAATGAGCAGTTCTTC. Translating it yields CASSLQGRENEQFF.

The chain couples TRBV20-1 to TRBJ2-5; D is uncertain. Looked up from germline, CDR1 is DFQATT and CDR2 is SNEGSKA (reference sequence). The CDR3 is 12 amino acids. V shed 4 bases and J shed 5 bases, with 11 bases lying between them. CDR3 in amino acids: CSAIPWVETQYF. In nucleotides, the CDR3 is TGCAGTGCTATCCCATGGGTTGAGACCCAGTACTTC.

Only a few counts were recorded for this clonotype. The chain combines TRBV29-1 with TRBJ2-1, with TRBD2 identical over 7 bases. The CDR3 runs to 15 residues. V shed 3 bases and J 6 bases; nucleotides not matched to a gene: 11. Germline CDR1 reads SQVTM; CDR2 reads ANQGSEA. This CDR3 reads CSVESRLAELNEQFF. CDR3 DNA sequence: TGCAGCGTTGAGTCTAGGCTAGCGGAACTCAATGAGCAGTTCTTC.

This chain joins TRBV20-1 and TRBJ2-7; 8 positions agree with TRBD2. J gave up 2 bases and V 5 bases, and 5 bases lay outside the gene matches. The CDR3 spans 13 residues. Per the germline V gene, CDR1 is DFQATT and CDR2 is SNEGSKA (reference sequence). The CDR3 nucleotides read TGCAGTGCTCGTAGCGGGGCCCCCTACGAGCAGTACTTC. This sequence encodes CSARSGAPYEQYF.

This chain links TRBV10-3 with TRBJ2-5; D gene unclear. Trimming removed 5 bases at V and 1 base at J, with 5 bases between. CDR1 ENHRY and CDR2 SYGVKD come from the germline V gene. CDR3 length: 12 amino acids. For the CDR3, the DNA is TGTGCCATCAGTCGGAGCCAAGAGACCCAGTACTTC. Protein sequence: CAISRSQETQYF.

The chain carries TRBV13 and TRBJ2-1; 7 bases are a match to TRBD2. The CDR3 extends over 13 amino acids. Trimming took 5 bases from V and 7 from J; bases not matched to a gene: 5. The germline V gene has CDR1 PRHDT and CDR2 FYEKMQ (reference sequence). For the CDR3, the DNA is TGTGCCAGCAGCCAGCGGGGTGAAAATGAGCAGTTCTTC. Translating it yields CASSQRGENEQFF.

The chain couples TRBV28 to TRBJ2-1, with 14 positions matching TRBD2. The ends lost 5 bases at V and 8 bases at J; junction bases unmatched: 5. The CDR3 sequence is 15 residues long. Germline lookup yields CDR1 MDHEN and CDR2 SYDVKM. The CDR3 DNA is TGTGCCAGCAGTCTGGGACTAGCGGGAGACCATGAGCAGTTCTTC. It codes for CASSLGLAGDHEQFF.

The chain has TRBV12-3 or TRBV12-4 and TRBJ2-2; D remains unclear. The CDR3 is made up of 15 amino acids. V lost 5 bases to trimming and J lost 2 bases, with 12 bases between them. The CDR3 nucleotides are TGTGCCAGCAGTCCGGTAGGGCCCAACACCGGGGAGCTGTTTTTT. Translation: CASSPVGPNTGELFF.

This chain links TRBV20-1 with TRBJ1-1, with 8 bases fitting TRBD1. Germline trimming cut 3 bases from V and 0 bases from J; bases unmatched to any gene: 18. The CDR3 loop spans 19 amino acids. The germline CDR1 and CDR2 sequences are DFQATT and SNEGSKA (reference sequence). The DNA of the CDR3 is TGCAGTGCTAGGAACCGGGACAGGCGTCTAGGCTGGGTGAACACTGAAGCTTTCTTT. Encoded protein: CSARNRDRRLGWVNTEAFF.

The chain joins TRBV12-3 or TRBV12-4 to TRBJ2-2; 8 bases line up with TRBD2. The CDR3 sequence is 15 residues long. V shed 5 bases and J 1 base; nucleotides not matched to a gene: 3. The CDR3 here is CASSEREWNTGELFF. The CDR3 region has the DNA TGTGCCAGCAGTGAGCGGGAGTGGAACACCGGGGAGCTGTTTTTT.

This sequence joins TRBV7-9 and TRBJ2-5; D may be TRBD2 (5 bases). The CDR3 consists of 14 residues. Trimming cost V 1 base and J 3 bases, with 9 bases left between them. The germline V gene has CDR1 SEHNR and CDR2 FQNEAQ (reference sequence). The CDR3 is CASSLGTREETQYF. The CDR3 coding sequence is TGTGCCAGCAGCTTAGGAACTAGAGAAGAGACCCAGTACTTC.

Regarding this clonotype: No conserved phenylalanine or tryptophan is present at the end of the CDR3, so a read error is the likely explanation. This chain uses TRBV7-8 with TRBJ2-4, with D possibly called TRBD1 or TRBD2 (6 bases each). CDR1 and CDR2 from the germline V gene are SGHVS and FQNEAQ. The CDR3 sequence is 14 residues long. With 5 bases removed from V and 4 bases from J, the gap between germline ends came to 12 bases. CDR3 DNA: TGTGCCAGCAGCCCTAGGGGGAGGAAAAACATTCAGTACATC. Its protein product is CASSPRGRKNIQYI.

The V and J genes are TRBV5-5 and TRBJ1-1; maybe TRBD1 (5 bases). Per germline, CDR1 SGHKS and CDR2 YYEKEE (reference sequence). The ends were cut back, 1 base at V and 1 base at J, with 14 bases in the middle. This CDR3 has 16 amino acids. DNA of the CDR3: TGTGCCAGCAGCTTGATGGCCAGGGATACGAACACTGAAGCTTTCTTT. This gives the protein CASSLMARDTNTEAFF. Looking up the rest from reference TRBV5-5 and TRBJ1-1 gives the full variable domain: DAGVTQSPTHLIKTRGQQVTLRCSPISGHKSVSWYQQVLGQGPQFIFQYYEKEERGRGNFPDRFSARQFPNYSSELNVNALLLGDSALYLCASSLMARDTNTEAFFGQGTRLTVV.

The chain employs TRBV20-1 and TRBJ2-7, with 11 bases lining up with TRBD2. The CDR3 consists of 17 residues. Germline V lookup: CDR1 DFQATT, CDR2 SNEGSKA (reference sequence). The CDR3 sequence is CSRRGELAGESKKEQYF. The CDR3 coding sequence is TGCAGCCGGAGGGGAGAACTAGCGGGAGAATCGAAGAAAGAGCAGTACTTC.

This rearrangement joins TRBV27 to TRBJ2-3; D gene unclear. Germline assignment: CDR1 MNHEY and CDR2 SMNVEV (reference sequence). Between the trimmed V and J ends, which lost 5 bases and 4 bases, there was a span of 13 bases. This CDR3 has 14 amino acids. This CDR3 reads CASSPIIRPDTQYF. The CDR3 nucleotides read TGTGCCAGCAGTCCCATTATTCGCCCAGATACGCAGTATTTT.

This clonotype appeared many times. The V call is TRBV20-1, the J call TRBJ2-3; 8 bases line up with TRBD1. Germline V gene sequence: CDR1 DFQATT, CDR2 SNEGSKA (reference sequence). V lost 6 bases, J lost 2 bases, and 10 bases stayed unmatched. This CDR3 has 15 residues. The CDR3, as DNA: TGCAGTGCCCGGACAGGGTATGGTTCCACAGATACGCAGTATTTT. As protein: CSARTGYGSTDTQYF.

This chain connects TRBV30 to TRBJ1-4, with no clear D. This CDR3 has 14 residues. The germline V and J ends were trimmed by 0 bases and 3 bases, with 8 bases remaining between them. Looked up from germline, CDR1 is GTSNPN and CDR2 is SVGIG (reference sequence). The CDR3 here is CAWSVWHANEKLFF. The CDR3 DNA follows: TGTGCCTGGAGTGTATGGCATGCTAATGAAAAACTGTTTTTT.

The chain carries TRBV20-1 and TRBJ2-5; possibly TRBD1 for D (6 bases). In germline, CDR1 is DFQATT, CDR2 SNEGSKA (reference sequence). The V and J ends lost 6 bases and 5 bases respectively, with 19 bases between them. The CDR3 consists of 14 residues. The CDR3 region is CSAPGRDKRETQYF. The CDR3 nucleotides read TGCAGTGCGCCTGGCCGGGACAAGAGGGAGACCCAGTACTTC.

Only a few counts were recorded for this clonotype. CDR3 loop: CASSVTLANYGYTF. The CDR3 DNA follows: TGTGCCAGCAGTGTGACTCTAGCTAACTATGGCTACACCTTC. The chain combines TRBV12-3 or TRBV12-4 with TRBJ1-2, with no clear D. The germline V and J ends were trimmed by 5 bases and 0 bases, with 10 bases remaining between them. The CDR3 totals 14 residues.

This clonotype was seen more than once but under ten times. This chain links TRBV24-1 with TRBJ2-2, with D unclear. V was trimmed by 7 bases and J by 6 bases, leaving 11 bases between them. The CDR3 is made up of 13 amino acids. Germline lookup yields CDR1 KGHDR and CDR2 SFDVKD. The chain's CDR3 is CATRESLAGELFF. DNA of the CDR3: TGTGCCACCAGAGAATCTCTTGCCGGGGAGCTGTTTTTT.

This chain links TRBV20-1 with TRBJ1-5; the D gene is possibly TRBD1 (5 bases). Germline V gene lookup returns CDR1 DFQATT and CDR2 SNEGSKA (reference sequence). The CDR3 spans 15 residues. V shed 5 bases and J shed 3 bases, with 17 bases lying between them. The CDR3 nucleotides are TGCAGTGCTTCTCCCGGGACCTCTCCCAATCAGCCCCAGCATTTT. Its translation: CSASPGTSPNQPQHF.

The chain carries TRBV13 and TRBJ2-7, with no clear D. The germline V gene encodes CDR1 PRHDT and CDR2 FYEKMQ (reference sequence). Trimming pared 5 bases from V and 3 bases from J, leaving 14 bases between. This CDR3 spans 14 amino acids. CDR3 in amino acids: CASSPGILCYEQYF. The DNA of the CDR3 is TGTGCCAGCAGCCCCGGCATCCTCTGCTACGAGCAGTACTTC.

This clonotype was counted between two and nine times. J is TRBJ2-1 and V is TRBV5-1, with TRBD2 matching 8 bases. The CDR3 runs to 16 residues. Per the germline V gene, CDR1 is SGHRS and CDR2 is YFSETQ. Losses at the gene ends were 0 bases for V and 5 bases for J; bases not matched to a gene: 7. Here the CDR3 DNA reads TGCGCCAGCAGCTTGGACGGGACTAGGACTCACAATGAGCAGTTCTTC. Its translation is CASSLDGTRTHNEQFF.